The rows below give T cell receptor beta chains drawn from one sample of a study of patients and donors after allogeneic stem cell transplantation. Via MiXCR, TCRdb re-called the RT-PCR reads, giving one row per CDR3 protein. The top ten clones hold over 70% of a sample with 20,000 or so distinct CDR3 sequences, 42% of them seen once. Sequenced input: blood, either unsorted or a sorted T cell fraction (not recorded which). Source of these receptors: a human donor who was either an allogeneic HSCT recipient or a stem cell or donor lymphocyte infusion donor (not recorded which). It is not recorded whose cells these are; they may come from a transplant donor. Each CDR3 is given with its conserved first and last residue. Each record gives: D gene, J gene, V gene, clone size, CDR3 protein, CDR3 DNA. A D gene is named only where the DNA matches it firmly. Expanded clones get a size class; other rows say once, few or many, or leave the size out.

d_gene: -; j_gene: TRBJ2-1; v_gene: TRBV20-1; abundance: -; CDR3aa: CSARQDNEQFF; CDR3nt: TGCAGTGCTAGGCAGGACAATGAGCAGTTCTTC
d_gene: TRBD2; j_gene: TRBJ2-1; v_gene: TRBV20-1; abundance: few; CDR3aa: CSASWTSLNEQFF; CDR3nt: TGCAGTGCTAGCTGGACTAGTTTGAATGAGCAGTTCTTC
d_gene: -; j_gene: TRBJ1-6; v_gene: TRBV13; abundance: few; CDR3aa: CASSSHAEGVIPRSYNSPLHF; CDR3nt: TGTGCCAGCAGCTCGCACGCCGAGGGGGTAATTCCCCGCTCCTATAATTCACCCCTCCACTTT
d_gene: TRBD1; j_gene: TRBJ2-3; v_gene: TRBV3-1; abundance: -; CDR3aa: CASSLDRVSSTDTQYF; CDR3nt: TGTGCCAGCAGCCTGGACAGGGTATCTAGCACAGATACGCAGTATTTT
d_gene: -; j_gene: TRBJ1-2; v_gene: TRBV5-1; abundance: -; CDR3aa: CASTTANYGYTF; CDR3nt: TGCGCCAGCACGACAGCAAACTATGGCTACACCTTC
d_gene: TRBD1; j_gene: TRBJ2-5; v_gene: TRBV7-6; abundance: -; CDR3aa: CASSKGQGQETQYF; CDR3nt: TGTGCCAGCAGCAAGGGACAGGGTCAAGAGACCCAGTACTTC
d_gene: -; j_gene: TRBJ2-7; v_gene: TRBV2; abundance: few; CDR3aa: CASSEVGRVYEQYF; CDR3nt: TGTGCCAGCAGTGAAGTGGGACGTGTCTACGAGCAGTACTTC
d_gene: TRBD1; j_gene: TRBJ2-6; v_gene: TRBV24-1; abundance: once; CDR3aa: CATSDRGQFANVLTF; CDR3nt: TGTGCCACCAGTGATAGGGGACAGTTCGCCAACGTCCTGACTTTC
d_gene: -; j_gene: TRBJ2-1; v_gene: TRBV28; abundance: -; CDR3aa: CASSTSRTVEQFF; CDR3nt: TGTGCCAGCAGTACGAGCCGGACGGTTGAGCAGTTCTTC
d_gene: -; j_gene: TRBJ1-1; v_gene: TRBV20-1; abundance: -; CDR3aa: CSAADIWNTEAFF; CDR3nt: TGCAGTGCCGCGGACATCTGGAACACTGAAGCTTTCTTT
d_gene: -; j_gene: TRBJ2-7; v_gene: TRBV6-5; abundance: -; CDR3aa: CASSRLIKPSYEQYF; CDR3nt: TGTGCCAGCAGTCGACTGATAAAGCCGTCTTACGAGCAGTACTTC
d_gene: TRBD1; j_gene: TRBJ1-1; v_gene: TRBV5-6; abundance: -; CDR3aa: CASSLARGREAFF; CDR3nt: TGTGCCAGCAGCTTGGCCAGGGGGCGTGAAGCTTTCTTT
d_gene: -; j_gene: TRBJ1-1; v_gene: TRBV3-1; abundance: -; CDR3aa: CASSWGDMNTEAFF; CDR3nt: TGTGCCAGCAGCTGGGGCGACATGAACACTGAAGCTTTCTTT
d_gene: TRBD1; j_gene: TRBJ1-6; v_gene: TRBV12-3/TRBV12-4; abundance: few; CDR3aa: CASSLTGDNNSPLHF; CDR3nt: TGTGCCAGCAGTTTAACAGGGGACAATAATTCACCCCTCCACTTT
d_gene: -; j_gene: TRBJ2-7; v_gene: TRBV12-3/TRBV12-4; abundance: few; CDR3aa: CASTMSPGGGYEQYF; CDR3nt: TGTGCCAGCACGATGTCCCCGGGGGGCGGTTACGAGCAGTACTTC
d_gene: -; j_gene: TRBJ2-1; v_gene: TRBV5-1; abundance: few; CDR3aa: CASSSRGSSNEQFF; CDR3nt: TGCGCCAGCAGCTCCAGGGGCAGCAGTAATGAGCAGTTCTTC
d_gene: -; j_gene: TRBJ1-1; v_gene: TRBV20-1; abundance: few; CDR3aa: CSAREWGTGLNTEAFF; CDR3nt: TGCAGTGCTAGAGAGTGGGGCACAGGACTTAACACTGAAGCTTTCTTT
d_gene: -; j_gene: TRBJ1-3; v_gene: TRBV6-5; abundance: many; CDR3aa: CASSYQYVSGNTIYF; CDR3nt: TGTGCCAGCAGTTACCAGTACGTCTCTGGAAACACCATATATTTT